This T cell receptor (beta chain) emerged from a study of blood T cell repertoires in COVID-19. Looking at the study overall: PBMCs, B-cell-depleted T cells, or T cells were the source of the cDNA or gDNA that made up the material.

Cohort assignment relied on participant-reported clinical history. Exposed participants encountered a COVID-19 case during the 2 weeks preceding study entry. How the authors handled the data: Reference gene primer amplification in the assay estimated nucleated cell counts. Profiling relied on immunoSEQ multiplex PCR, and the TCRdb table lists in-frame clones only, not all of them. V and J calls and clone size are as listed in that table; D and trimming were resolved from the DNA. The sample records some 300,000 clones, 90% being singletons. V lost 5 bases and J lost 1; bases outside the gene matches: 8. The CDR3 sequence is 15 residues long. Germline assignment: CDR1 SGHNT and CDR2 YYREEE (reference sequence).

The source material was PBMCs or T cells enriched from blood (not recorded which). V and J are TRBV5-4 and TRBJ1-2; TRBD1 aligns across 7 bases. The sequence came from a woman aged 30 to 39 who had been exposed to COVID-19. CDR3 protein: CASRLQGSFNYGYTF. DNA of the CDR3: TGTGCCAGCAGATTACAGGGGTCCTTTAACTATGGCTACACCTTC.